This TCR beta chain was recovered during a study of cytomegalovirus exposure and HLA in healthy donors. On the study more broadly: There were roughly 120 million unique TCR beta sequences, drawn from around 180 million T cells, in an earlier analysis.

There are a few counts of this clone. Antigen unknown. Primers for the PCR totalled 60 Vbeta and 13 Jbeta. Clones were read by immunoSEQ multiplex PCR, and TCRdb kept only the in-frame ones, dropping some. The sample has about 130,000 clones, around 83% seen once. The CDR3 extends over 16 amino acids. The germline V gene encodes CDR1 MNHNS and CDR2 SASEGT. V gave up 3 bases and J gave up 0 bases, with 9 bases separating them. Whole-study results and caveats: One later analysis reportedly identified an Asian-associated ancestry cluster that showed fewer N-insertions than the roughly 600-donor mean. A missense DCLRE1C variant was associated with V- and J-gene trimming of TCR beta chains in a later analysis, and an independent cohort replicated the association. Researchers reported from a later analysis that most CMV-associated TCR beta chains appeared HLA-restricted.

The TCR originated in a girl aged 2 to 9 in good health and CMV-seronegative. V is TRBV6-1 and J is TRBJ1-6, with D perhaps matching TRBD1 (6 bases). Sequenced material: PBMCs. Here the CDR3 DNA reads TGTGCCAGCAGTGATCAGGGGAGCTCCTATAATTCACCCCTCCACTTT. Amino acids: CASSDQGSSYNSPLHF.